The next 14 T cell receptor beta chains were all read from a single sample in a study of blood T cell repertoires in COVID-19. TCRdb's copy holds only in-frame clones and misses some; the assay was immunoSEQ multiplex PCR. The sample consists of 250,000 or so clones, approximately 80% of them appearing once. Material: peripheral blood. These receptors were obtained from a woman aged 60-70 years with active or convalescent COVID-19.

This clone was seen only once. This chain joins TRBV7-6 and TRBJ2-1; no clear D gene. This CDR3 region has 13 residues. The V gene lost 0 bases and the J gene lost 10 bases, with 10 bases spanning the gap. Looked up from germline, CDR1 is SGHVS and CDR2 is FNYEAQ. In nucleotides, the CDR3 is TGTGCCAGCAGCTTAGCTGCGGCTTCAGAGCAGTTCTTC. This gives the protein CASSLAAASEQFF.

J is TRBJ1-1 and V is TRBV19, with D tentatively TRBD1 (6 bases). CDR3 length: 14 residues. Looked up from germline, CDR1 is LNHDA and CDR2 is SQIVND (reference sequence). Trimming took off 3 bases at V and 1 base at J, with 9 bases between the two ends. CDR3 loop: CASSIVGANTEAFF. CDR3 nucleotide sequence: TGTGCCAGTAGTATTGTGGGGGCGAACACTGAAGCTTTCTTT.

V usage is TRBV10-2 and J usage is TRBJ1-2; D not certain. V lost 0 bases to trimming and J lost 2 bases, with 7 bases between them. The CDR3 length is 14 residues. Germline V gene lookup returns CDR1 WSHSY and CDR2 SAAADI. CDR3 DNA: TGCGCCAGCAGTGAGTCAGCGGTAAACTATGGCTACACCTTC. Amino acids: CASSESAVNYGYTF.

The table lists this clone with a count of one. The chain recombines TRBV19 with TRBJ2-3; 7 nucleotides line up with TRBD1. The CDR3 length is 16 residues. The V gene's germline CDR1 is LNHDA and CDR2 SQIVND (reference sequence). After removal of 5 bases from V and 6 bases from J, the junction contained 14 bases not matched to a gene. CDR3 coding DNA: TGTGCCAGTAGTCTTCGGACAGGATCAAATCAGGATACGCAGTATTTT. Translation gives CASSLRTGSNQDTQYF.

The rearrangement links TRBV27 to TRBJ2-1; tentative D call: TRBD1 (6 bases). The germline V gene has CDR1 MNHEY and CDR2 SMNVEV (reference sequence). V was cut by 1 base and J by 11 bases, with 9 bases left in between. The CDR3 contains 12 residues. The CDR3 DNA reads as TGTGCCAGCAGTTTATATAGGGGGAAGCAGTTCTTC. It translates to CASSLYRGKQFF.

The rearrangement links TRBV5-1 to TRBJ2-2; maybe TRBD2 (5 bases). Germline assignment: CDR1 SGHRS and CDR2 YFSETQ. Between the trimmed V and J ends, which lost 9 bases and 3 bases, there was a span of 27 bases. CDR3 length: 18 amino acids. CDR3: CATRAPRGSSGDTGELFF. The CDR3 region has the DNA TGCGCCACCAGAGCCCCTCGAGGGTCGTCCGGCGACACCGGGGAGCTGTTTTTT.

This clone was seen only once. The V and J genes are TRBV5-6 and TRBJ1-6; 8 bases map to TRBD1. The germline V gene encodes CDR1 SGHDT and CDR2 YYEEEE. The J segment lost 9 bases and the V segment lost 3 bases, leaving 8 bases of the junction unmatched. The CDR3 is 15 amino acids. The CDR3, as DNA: TGTGCCAGCAGCTACGGACAGGGAGAGGGTTCACCCCTCCACTTT. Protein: CASSYGQGEGSPLHF.

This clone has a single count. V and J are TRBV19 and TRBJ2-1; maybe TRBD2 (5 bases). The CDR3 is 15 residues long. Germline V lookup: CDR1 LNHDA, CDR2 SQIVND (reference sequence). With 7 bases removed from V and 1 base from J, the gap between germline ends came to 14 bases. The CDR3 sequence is CASNVRGSSYNEQFF. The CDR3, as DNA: TGTGCCAGTAACGTCCGGGGATCATCCTACAATGAGCAGTTCTTC. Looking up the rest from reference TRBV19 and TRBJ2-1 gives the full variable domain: DGGITQSPKYLFRKEGQNVTLSCEQNLNHDAMYWYRQDPGQGLRLIYYSQIVNDFQKGDIAEGYSVSREKKESFPLTVTSAQKNPTAFYLCASNVRGSSYNEQFFGPGTRLTVL.

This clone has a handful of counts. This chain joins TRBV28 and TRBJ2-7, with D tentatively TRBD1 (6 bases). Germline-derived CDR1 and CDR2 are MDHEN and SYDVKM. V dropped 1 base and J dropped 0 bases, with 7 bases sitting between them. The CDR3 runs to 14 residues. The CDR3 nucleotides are TGTGCCAGCAGTTTATACAGGGCCTCCTACGAGCAGTACGTC. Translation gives CASSLYRASYEQYV.

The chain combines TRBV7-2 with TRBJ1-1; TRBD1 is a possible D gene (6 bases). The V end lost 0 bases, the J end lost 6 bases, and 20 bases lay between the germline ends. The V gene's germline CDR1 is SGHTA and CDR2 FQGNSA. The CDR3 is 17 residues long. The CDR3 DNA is TGTGCCAGCAGCTTAGCGTCCCTGGGGGGGCCCGGAGCTGAAGCTTTCTTT. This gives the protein CASSLASLGGPGAEAFF.

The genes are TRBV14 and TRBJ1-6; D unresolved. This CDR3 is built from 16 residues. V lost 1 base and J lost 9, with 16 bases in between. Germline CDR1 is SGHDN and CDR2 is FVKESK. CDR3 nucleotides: TGTGCCAGCAGCCAAGTGGCGGCAGCCCCTGGTTCACCCCTCCACTTT. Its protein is CASSQVAAAPGSPLHF.

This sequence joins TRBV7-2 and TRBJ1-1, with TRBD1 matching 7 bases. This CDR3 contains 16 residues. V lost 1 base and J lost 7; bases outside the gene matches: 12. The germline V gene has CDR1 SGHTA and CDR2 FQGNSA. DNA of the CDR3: TGTGCCAGCAGCTTAGTTTACAGGGGCACTGGGGATGAAGCTTTCTTT. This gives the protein CASSLVYRGTGDEAFF.

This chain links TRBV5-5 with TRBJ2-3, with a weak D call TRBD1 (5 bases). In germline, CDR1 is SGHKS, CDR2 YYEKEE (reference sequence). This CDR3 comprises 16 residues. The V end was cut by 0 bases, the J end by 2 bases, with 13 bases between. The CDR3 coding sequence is TGTGCCAGCAGCTTGGTCGGACAACTTGCCACAGATACGCAGTATTTT. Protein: CASSLVGQLATDTQYF.

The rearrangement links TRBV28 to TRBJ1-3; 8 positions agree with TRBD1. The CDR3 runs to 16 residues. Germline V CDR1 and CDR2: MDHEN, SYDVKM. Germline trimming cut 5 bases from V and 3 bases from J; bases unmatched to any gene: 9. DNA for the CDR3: TGTGCCAGCAGTCTTACAGGGGGAAGAAGTGGAAACACCATATATTTT. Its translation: CASSLTGGRSGNTIYF. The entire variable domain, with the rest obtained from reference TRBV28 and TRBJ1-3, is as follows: DVKVTQSSRYLVKRTGEKVFLECVQDMDHENMFWYRQDPGLGLRLIYFSYDVKMKEKGDIPEGYSVSREKKERFSLILESASTNQTSMYLCASSLTGGRSGNTIYFGEGSWLTVV.